Each of the 4 T cell receptor beta chains below was sequenced from the same sample in a study of blood T cell repertoires in COVID-19. TCRdb's table, derived via immunoSEQ multiplex PCR, lists solely in-frame clones and lacks some. The sample carries more than 200,000 clones, approximately 80% recorded once. Sequencing was performed on peripheral blood. The source is a man at least 80 years old with acute or convalescent COVID-19.

Turning to this clone: The sample contains more than one DNA sequence encoding this CDR3. The rearrangement uses TRBV10-2 and TRBJ1-5; the D gene is possibly TRBD1 (6 bases). Germline lookup yields CDR1 WSHSY and CDR2 SAAADI. The CDR3 is 13 residues long. V was cut by 6 bases and J by 3 bases, with 9 bases left in between. The chain's CDR3 is CASRDRSNQPQHF. CDR3 coding DNA: TGCGCCAGCAGAGACAGGTCCAATCAGCCCCAGCATTTT.

This sequence joins TRBV18 and TRBJ2-7, with D maybe TRBD1 (6 bases). The ends were cut back, 2 bases at V and 0 bases at J, with 8 bases in the middle. The V gene's germline CDR1 is KGHSH and CDR2 LQKENI. The CDR3 runs to 14 residues. The CDR3 DNA sequence: TGTGCCAGCTCACCAACAGGGATCTCCTACGAGCAGTACTTC. Amino acids: CASSPTGISYEQYF.

The chain carries TRBV3-1 (or the pseudogene TRBV3-2) and TRBJ2-4; D is ambiguous. V lost 0 bases, J lost 11 bases, and 8 bases lay in between. Germline V CDR1 and CDR2: LGHDT, YNNKEL (reference sequence). The CDR3 extends over 12 amino acids. In DNA, the CDR3 is TGTGCCAGCAGCCAAGATAACCGGGTTCAGTACTTC. It is translated as CASSQDNRVQYF.

This CDR3 is CASSIDRQTNSPLHF. As DNA, the CDR3 is TGTGCCAGTAGTATAGATCGACAGACTAATTCACCCCTCCACTTT. The rearrangement links TRBV19 to TRBJ1-6; a weak D match, TRBD1 (5 bases). The V and J ends lost 0 bases and 6 bases respectively, with 9 bases between them. CDR3 size: 15 residues. Germline loops: CDR1 LNHDA, CDR2 SQIVND (reference sequence).